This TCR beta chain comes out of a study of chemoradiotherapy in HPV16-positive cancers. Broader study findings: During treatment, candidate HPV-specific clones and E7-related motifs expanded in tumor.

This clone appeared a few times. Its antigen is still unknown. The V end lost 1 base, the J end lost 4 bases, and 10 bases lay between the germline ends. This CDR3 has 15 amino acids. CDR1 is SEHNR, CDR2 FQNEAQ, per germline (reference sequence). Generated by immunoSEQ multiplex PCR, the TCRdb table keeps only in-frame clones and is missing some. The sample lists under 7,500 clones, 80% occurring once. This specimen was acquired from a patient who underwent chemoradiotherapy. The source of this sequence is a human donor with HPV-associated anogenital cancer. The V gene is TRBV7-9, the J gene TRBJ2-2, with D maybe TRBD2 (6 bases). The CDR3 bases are TGTGCCAGCAGCTTAGAGCGGGCTGCCACCGGGGAGCTGTTTTTT. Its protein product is CASSLERAATGELFF. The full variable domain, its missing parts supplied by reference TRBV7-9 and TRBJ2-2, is DTGVSQNPRHKITKRGQNVTFRCDPISEHNRLYWYRQTLGQGPEFLTYFQNEAQLEKSRLLSDRFSAERPKGSFSTLEIQRTEQGDSAMYLCASSLERAATGELFFGEGSRLTVL.